Presented here are 26 T cell receptor beta chains from one specimen sequenced in a study of blood T cells in healthy people across ages (dated by TCRdb to the mid-2010s). Library creation used 5' RACE. The instrument was an Illumina HiSeq 2500. A second roughly 6 to 12 cycle PCR used a sample-barcoded 5' primer and a J-beta primer mix. Clones were called with MiXCR by TCRdb after fastp trimmed the public reads at Q25, and only in-frame beta chains were retained. Merged by CDR3 protein, the rows form single entries marked with the most common genes and DNA. In all, the sample holds around 500,000 distinct CDR3 sequences, and 25% to 35% of those were seen once. The biggest ten clones account for approximately 3.5% of the sample. These same data were also listed under a study on T cells of mothers and their children.

The sample consisted of blood. The origin of the receptors is a boy aged 2 to 9 in good health.

The genes are TRBV7-3 and TRBJ2-3; D might be TRBD1 or TRBD2, each matching 5 bases. The ends were cut back, 2 bases at V and 5 bases at J, with 8 bases in the middle. Per the germline V gene, CDR1 is SGHTA and CDR2 is FQGTGA. CDR3 length: 13 amino acids. As DNA, the CDR3 is TGTGCCAGCAGCTTAGAGGGGTTAGATACGCAGTATTTT. The encoded protein is CASSLEGLDTQYF.

The chain combines TRBV10-3 with TRBJ2-3; 7 nucleotides agree with TRBD1. This CDR3 is built from 15 residues. The junction had 6 bases not matched to a gene; V was cut back by 3 bases and J by 3 bases. CDR1 and CDR2 (germline): ENHRY, SYGVKD. The CDR3 DNA reads as TGTGCCATCAGTGACCACATCAGGGGGACAGATACGCAGTATTTT. It specifies CAISDHIRGTDTQYF.

This clonotype occurred a few times. One end of the junction is discordant with germline, which a read error may explain. CDR3 in DNA: TGTGCCAGCAGCCAAGGCGGTTACGAGCAGTGCTTC. It yields the protein CASSQGGYEQCF. The genes are TRBV14 and TRBJ2-5; D is undetermined. The CDR3 has 12 amino acids. Germline CDR1 and CDR2: SGHDN and FVKESK.

The chain carries TRBV5-4 and TRBJ2-7; D is uncertain. The germline V gene encodes CDR1 SGHNT and CDR2 YYREEE (reference sequence). The V end lost 2 bases, the J end lost 2 bases, and 11 bases lay between the germline ends. The CDR3 is 14 residues long. CDR3 protein: CASSFAQVAYEQYF. The DNA for the CDR3 is TGTGCCAGCAGCTTTGCCCAGGTTGCCTACGAGCAGTACTTC.

The chain has TRBV7-2 and TRBJ1-4, with TRBD1 matching 10 bases. From germline, CDR1 is SGHTA and CDR2 FQGNSA. The CDR3 totals 15 residues. After removal of 5 bases from V and 8 bases from J, the junction contained 8 bases not matched to a gene. The CDR3 here is CASSRGGTGEEKLFF. CDR3 DNA sequence: TGTGCCAGCAGCCGAGGTGGGACAGGGGAAGAAAAACTGTTTTTT.

This clonotype was counted between two and nine times. This rearrangement joins TRBV6-5 to TRBJ2-7; 7 bases agree with TRBD1. Trimming at V came to 6 bases and at J to 1 base, leaving 6 bases not matched to a gene. CDR1 is MNHEY, CDR2 SVGAGI, per germline. This CDR3 comprises 14 residues. CDR3 in DNA: TGTGCCAGCAGCCAATCGACAGGGTCCTACGAGCAGTACTTC. As protein: CASSQSTGSYEQYF.

The chain recombines TRBV7-8 with TRBJ2-3, with a possible D match to TRBD2 (5 bases). CDR1 SGHVS and CDR2 FQNEAQ come from the germline V gene. The V end lost 5 bases, the J end lost 2 bases, and 20 bases lay between the germline ends. The CDR3 length is 17 residues. CDR3 in amino acids: CASSPGRRAAPTDTQYF. CDR3 coding DNA: TGTGCCAGCAGCCCCGGTCGTCGAGCGGCGCCCACAGATACGCAGTATTTT.

CDR3 sequence: CASSPRTAFYGYTF. CDR3 coding DNA: TGTGCCAGCAGTCCACGGACAGCTTTTTATGGCTACACCTTC. The chain employs TRBV28 and TRBJ1-2, with D tentatively TRBD1 (6 bases). With 5 bases removed from V and 5 bases from J, the gap between germline ends came to 15 bases. This CDR3 comprises 14 residues. The germline V gene has CDR1 MDHEN and CDR2 SYDVKM.

The rearrangement links TRBV23-1 to TRBJ2-2, with D perhaps matching TRBD2 (5 bases). TRBV23-1 is known as an ORF, though its function is uncertain. This CDR3 is 15 amino acids long. Trimming took off 5 bases at V and 5 bases at J, with 15 bases between the two ends. The CDR3 DNA reads as TGCGCCAGCAGTAGCGACCCCACTAGGACCGGGGAGCTGTTTTTT. As protein: CASSSDPTRTGELFF.

This chain links TRBV5-5 with TRBJ2-2, with 9 bases matching TRBD1. This CDR3 region has 15 residues. Germline V CDR1 and CDR2: SGHKS, YYEKEE (reference sequence). The V and J ends lost 4 bases and 9 bases, in that order; junction bases with no gene match: 10. The CDR3 is CASSLRQGVTRELFF. Written as DNA, the CDR3 is TGTGCCAGCAGCCTAAGACAGGGGGTGACCAGGGAGCTGTTTTTT.

The rearrangement links TRBV25-1 to TRBJ1-4; D is possibly TRBD1 (6 bases). This CDR3 contains 15 residues. V shed 2 bases and J shed 3 bases, with 10 bases lying between them. Germline V gene sequence: CDR1 MGHDK, CDR2 SYGVNS. This chain's CDR3 is CASSEGGPPNEKLFF. DNA of the CDR3: TGTGCCAGCAGTGAAGGGGGGCCGCCTAATGAAAAACTGTTTTTT.

This chain connects TRBV12-3 or TRBV12-4 to TRBJ2-6; D ambiguous. CDR3 length: 13 residues. Trimming took off 5 bases at V and 4 bases at J, with 6 bases between the two ends. CDR3 residues: CASSHEGANVLTF. DNA for the CDR3: TGTGCCAGCAGTCACGAGGGGGCCAACGTCCTGACTTTC.

This clonotype was counted between two and nine times. V usage is TRBV5-4 and J usage is TRBJ2-1; TRBD2 matches at 9 bases. V gave up 3 bases and J gave up 3 bases; unmatched junction bases: 7. Germline V gene sequence: CDR1 SGHNT, CDR2 YYREEE (reference sequence). This CDR3 region has 16 residues. The CDR3 protein is CASSSPGTSSYNEQFF. In DNA form, the CDR3 reads TGTGCCAGCAGCTCCCCCGGGACTAGCAGCTACAATGAGCAGTTCTTC.

This clonotype was counted at least ten times. This chain links TRBV10-3 with TRBJ2-1, with 12 bases fitting TRBD2. V was pared by 7 bases and J by 7 bases, with 2 bases of the junction left unmatched. The CDR3 is 13 amino acids. In germline, CDR1 is ENHRY, CDR2 SYGVKD. The CDR3 sequence is CAITGLAGNEQFF. The DNA of the CDR3 is TGTGCCATCACGGGACTAGCGGGTAATGAGCAGTTCTTC.

This clonotype was found a few times. This chain uses TRBV6-5 with TRBJ1-4; 8 positions match TRBD1. V shed 0 bases and J 4 bases; nucleotides not matched to a gene: 4. CDR1 is MNHEY, CDR2 SVGAGI, per germline. The CDR3 has 16 residues. This chain's CDR3 is CASSYSVTGVNEKLFF. CDR3 sequence (DNA): TGTGCCAGCAGTTACTCGGTGACAGGGGTTAATGAAAAACTGTTTTTT.

The chain combines TRBV7-9 with TRBJ2-7; possibly TRBD1 for D (6 bases). Germline-derived CDR1 and CDR2 are SEHNR and FQNEAQ (reference sequence). CDR3 length: 15 amino acids. V was cut by 1 base and J by 5 bases, with 15 bases left in between. CDR3 loop: CASSLVSGRGDEQYF. CDR3 DNA sequence: TGTGCCAGCAGCTTAGTTTCGGGCAGGGGAGACGAGCAGTACTTC.

This clonotype was seen at least ten times. The junction departs from the called germline gene at one end, perhaps through a read error. This chain uses TRBV5-1 with TRBJ2-1; D gene uncertain. The CDR3 length is 13 residues. CDR1 is SGHRS, CDR2 YFSETQ, per germline. The CDR3 DNA sequence: TGTGCCAGCAGTTTAGGAAGGAATAATGAGCAGTTCTTC. Its protein product is CASSLGRNNEQFF.

This clonotype was counted between two and nine times. The genes are TRBV10-1 and TRBJ2-7; 8 bases are a match to TRBD1. Germline-derived CDR1 and CDR2 are WNHNN and SYGVQD (reference sequence). The V segment lost 8 bases and the J segment 3 bases; nucleotides outside the gene matches: 6. This CDR3 contains 13 residues. The CDR3 DNA reads TGCGCCAGCCACGGACAGGGATACTACGAGCAGTACTTC. Its translation is CASHGQGYYEQYF.

This clonotype has just a few counts. The CDR3 DNA reads as TGTGCTAGTGGTTTCTGGACTACTGAGGCCGGGGAGCTGTTTTTT. It is translated as CASGFWTTEAGELFF. V is TRBV12-5 and J is TRBJ2-2; a possible D gene is TRBD2 (6 bases). V was pared by 3 bases and J by 6 bases, with 14 bases between. The CDR3 has 15 amino acids. The V gene's germline CDR1 is LGHNT and CDR2 FRNRAP.

The chain is built from TRBV27 and TRBJ2-5; the match to TRBD1 covers 8 bases. Unmatched junction bases numbered 3, after V lost 4 bases and J lost 2 bases. The CDR3 extends over 14 amino acids. In germline, CDR1 is MNHEY, CDR2 SMNVEV (reference sequence). The DNA of the CDR3 is TGTGCCAGCAGTTCGTACAGGGGGCAAGAGACCCAGTACTTC. Translation: CASSSYRGQETQYF.

This rearrangement joins TRBV5-4 to TRBJ1-1; TRBD1 matches 11 bases. V lost 4 bases and J lost 1; bases outside the gene matches: 9. Germline CDR1 reads SGHNT; CDR2 reads YYREEE (reference sequence). The CDR3 consists of 17 residues. The CDR3 sequence is CASSPKDRGPGNTEAFF. The CDR3 DNA is TGTGCCAGCAGCCCAAAGGACAGGGGGCCGGGGAACACTGAAGCTTTCTTT.

The chain links TRBV29-1 to TRBJ2-2; the match to TRBD2 covers 7 bases. Trimming took 5 bases from V and 6 from J; bases not matched to a gene: 9. This CDR3 contains 14 residues. The V gene's germline CDR1 is SQVTM and CDR2 ANQGSEA. CDR3 loop: CSVNVGGPSGELFF. The CDR3 DNA sequence: TGCAGCGTTAATGTGGGAGGGCCTTCCGGGGAGCTGTTTTTT.

The table lists this clonotype with a few counts. This chain links TRBV20-1 with TRBJ1-1; 10 bases are shared with TRBD1. The CDR3 sequence is 13 residues long. Trimming cost V 1 base and J 6 bases; bases outside gene matches: 2. Germline V gives CDR1 DFQATT, CDR2 SNEGSKA (reference sequence). As DNA, the CDR3 is TGCAGTGCTAGAGCGACAGGGGGCTCTGAAGCTTTCTTT. This translates into CSARATGGSEAFF.

The chain is built from TRBV20-1 and TRBJ2-5; D is uncertain. The assigned J gene may be wrong: the sequence end matches TRBJ2-7 better. The CDR3 extends over 16 amino acids. Germline CDR1 DFQATT, CDR2 SNEGSKA (reference sequence). CDR3 sequence: CSARDLFGGGAYEQYF. The CDR3 DNA follows: TGCAGTGCTAGAGATCTATTCGGTGGTGGAGCCTACGAGCAGTACTTC.

The rearrangement uses TRBV7-2 and TRBJ2-5; a possible D gene is TRBD2 (6 bases). The J call is in doubt because the DNA end fits TRBJ2-1 better. In germline, CDR1 is SGHTA, CDR2 FQGNSA. The CDR3 contains 15 residues. The CDR3 protein is CASSRARDFLNEQFF. The CDR3 DNA reads as TGTGCCAGCAGCCGTGCCCGGGACTTTCTAAATGAGCAGTTCTTC.

The chain joins TRBV29-1 to TRBJ1-2, with TRBD1 as a possible D gene (6 bases). Germline CDR1 is SQVTM and CDR2 is ANQGSEA. The CDR3 length is 15 residues. V lost 0 bases and J 4 bases, leaving 15 bases between the germline ends. CDR3 sequence: CSVEDWGASSYGYTF. CDR3 nucleotide sequence: TGCAGCGTTGAAGATTGGGGGGCTTCGAGCTATGGCTACACCTTC.